These T cell receptor beta chains were read from a single sample in a study of beta chain features in type 1 diabetes. The table came from immunoSEQ multiplex PCR; TCRdb's copy has only in-frame clones and leaves some out. The sample records approximately 150,000 clones, 10% being singletons. Sequences were obtained from naive CD4+ T cells from blood. These TCRs come from a young man in good health. The CDR3 runs from the conserved cysteine through the conserved F or W. Fields, in order: J gene, V gene, D gene, clone size, CDR3 DNA, CDR3 protein. D genes are given only for firm matches. For some rows the clone size is stated as once, few or many, or as a class when expanded; others skip it.

TRBJ2-1 | TRBV7-2 | TRBD2 | few | TGTGCCAGCAGCGATAGAGGCGGGGGGGCCTACAATGAGCAGTTCTTC | CASSDRGGGAYNEQFF
TRBJ2-1 | TRBV9 | TRBD1 | few | TGTGCCAGCAGCAACCGGGACAGGGGGCTTGATGAGCAGTTCTTC | CASSNRDRGLDEQFF
TRBJ2-7 | TRBV4-3 | - | - | TGCGCCAGCAGCCGTGGGGAACAGGGCTACGAGCAGTACTTC | CASSRGEQGYEQYF
TRBJ2-1 | TRBV28 | - | few | TGTGCCAGCAGTTTACAGGGGCTCTATGAGCAGTTCTTC | CASSLQGLYEQFF
TRBJ2-1 | TRBV4-3 | TRBD1 | - | TGCGCCAGCAGCCTCAACAGGGGTAACCCCTACAATGAGCAGTTCTTC | CASSLNRGNPYNEQFF
TRBJ2-7 | TRBV5-8 | TRBD1 | few | TGTGCCAGCAGCTATTACAGGGGAACCTACGAGCAGTACTTC | CASSYYRGTYEQYF
TRBJ1-1 | TRBV29-1 | - | - | TGCAGCGTTGATCGGAGATTAAACACTGAAGCTTTCTTT | CSVDRRLNTEAFF
TRBJ2-1 | TRBV30 | - | few | TGTGCCTGGGGATTAGGGGGTATCCATGAGCAGTTCTTC | CAWGLGGIHEQFF
TRBJ2-5 | TRBV10-3 | TRBD2 | few | TGTGCCATCAGGCCGGGACTAGCGGGGGAGACCCAGTACTTC | CAIRPGLAGETQYF
TRBJ2-1 | TRBV28 | - | few | TGTGCCAGCAGTTTAGGGACACCCTCCTACAATGAGCAGTTCTTC | CASSLGTPSYNEQFF
TRBJ2-2 | TRBV7-2 | TRBD1 | - | TGTGCCAGCAGCCATGAGCCCGGGACAGGAGCCGGGGAGCTGTTTTTT | CASSHEPGTGAGELFF
TRBJ1-6 | TRBV7-2 | - | few | TGTGCCAGCAGCTTAGTGGACAGCAATTCACCCCTCCACTTT | CASSLVDSNSPLHF
TRBJ2-3 | TRBV13 | TRBD2 | few | TGTGCCAGCAGCCTCTACCAGACTAGCGGCACAGATACGCAGTATTTT | CASSLYQTSGTDTQYF
TRBJ2-5 | TRBV7-2 | TRBD2 | many | TGTGCCAGCAGCTCGACTAGCGGGGCAGAGACCCAGTACTTC | CASSSTSGAETQYF
TRBJ2-1 | TRBV5-1 | TRBD2 | - | TGCGCCAGCAGCGTACCGGGACTAGAAGGTGTCCATGAGCAGTTCTTC | CASSVPGLEGVHEQFF
TRBJ2-2 | TRBV9 | TRBD2 | - | TGTGCCAGCAGCGTAGATAGCGGGGGACGGACCGGGGAGCTGTTTTTT | CASSVDSGGRTGELFF
TRBJ2-3 | TRBV11-1 | TRBD2 | few | TGTGCCAGCAGCCCACGGACTAGCGGAGCTAGCACAGATACGCAGTATTTT | CASSPRTSGASTDTQYF
TRBJ1-1 | TRBV5-1 | TRBD1 | few | TGCGCCAGCAGCTTCCAAGGGACAGATAATGAAGCTTTCTTT | CASSFQGTDNEAFF
TRBJ2-7 | TRBV5-4 | TRBD1 | - | TGTGCCAGCAGCTTACGACAGGGCCCTTCCTACGAGCAGTACTTC | CASSLRQGPSYEQYF
TRBJ1-2 | TRBV4-2 | TRBD1 | many | TGTGCCAGCAGCCGAGGGACAGGGTATGGCTACACCTTC | CASSRGTGYGYTF
TRBJ2-5 | TRBV2 | - | - | TGTGCCAGCAGTGCCAGGGTGGGGGAGACCCAGTACTTC | CASSARVGETQYF
TRBJ1-5 | TRBV19 | - | few | TGTGCCAGTAGTCCGGGGGGGGCGAAGGGTCAGCCCCAGCATTTT | CASSPGGAKGQPQHF
TRBJ2-7 | TRBV5-1 | - | - | TGCGCCAGCAGCTCCGAGTCCTACGAGCAGTACTTC | CASSSESYEQYF
TRBJ2-5 | TRBV4-1 | - | few | TGCGCCAGCAGCCAAGAATTCATCGCGGGTGGAGAGACCCAGTACTTC | CASSQEFIAGGETQYF
TRBJ1-1 | TRBV7-9 | TRBD1 | - | TGTGCCAGCAGCTCCCTACAGGGGAGTGTGTCCACTGAAGCTTTCTTT | CASSSLQGSVSTEAFF
TRBJ2-7 | TRBV7-2 | - | - | TGTGCCAGCAGCTTATCTGAGGCCGGGTCACCCTACGAGCAGTACTTC | CASSLSEAGSPYEQYF
TRBJ1-1 | TRBV6-1 | - | few | TGTGCCAGCAGTGATATGCGGTTGACTGAAGCTTTCTTT | CASSDMRLTEAFF
TRBJ2-5 | TRBV19 | - | - | TGTGCCAGTAGTTCCAGTCGGGAGCAGTACTTC | CASSSSREQYF
TRBJ2-5 | TRBV5-4 | - | few | TGTGCCAGCAGTCGAAGGCAGGGGATGGAGGAGACCCAGTACTTC | CASSRRQGMEETQYF